These 28 T cell receptor beta chains share one sample of origin, sequenced in a study of CD8 T cells in ankylosing spondylitis. TCRdb independently ran MiXCR on the 5' RACE reads; one entry per CDR3 protein. There are about 150,000 distinct CDR3 sequences in the sample; 30% to 40% occur only once, and 6% lies in the top ten. What was sequenced was synovial fluid, either unsorted or a sorted T cell fraction (not recorded which). The receptors here all came from a male donor with ankylosing spondylitis.

This clonotype appeared a few times. This chain connects TRBV20-1 to TRBJ1-5, with D maybe TRBD1 (6 bases). Trimming removed 6 bases at V and 2 bases at J, with 20 bases between. This CDR3 spans 16 amino acids. From germline, CDR1 is DFQATT and CDR2 SNEGSKA (reference sequence). CDR3 region: CSASPQGGGGNQPQHF. The CDR3 DNA reads as TGCAGTGCCAGTCCACAGGGTGGAGGGGGCAATCAGCCCCAGCATTTT.

The genes are TRBV5-1 and TRBJ2-5, with 7 nucleotides matching TRBD2. The V gene's germline CDR1 is SGHRS and CDR2 YFSETQ. The CDR3 has 17 amino acids. The trim removed 4 bases at V and 1 base at J, leaving 13 bases unmatched. CDR3 nucleotides: TGCGCCAGCAGCCCGGGGGGTGTAGGGCCGCTCCAAGAGACCCAGTACTTC. It translates to CASSPGGVGPLQETQYF.

The J gene is TRBJ1-5, the V gene TRBV6-1; TRBD1 is a possible D gene (6 bases). Germline CDR1 and CDR2: MNHNS and SASEGT. This CDR3 spans 15 amino acids. Between the trimmed V and J ends, which lost 6 bases and 4 bases, there was a span of 16 bases. The CDR3 DNA sequence: TGTGCCAGCAGCCCCGGCGGGACAAAGAATCAGCCCCAGCATTTT. Translation gives CASSPGGTKNQPQHF.

This clonotype occurred a few times. CDR3 nucleotide sequence: TGTGCCAGCAGCACAGACTCCTACGAGCAGTACTTC. Translation gives CASSTDSYEQYF. This chain links TRBV2 with TRBJ2-7; no clear D. The CDR3 has 12 residues. Trimming shortened V by 6 bases and J by 0 bases, and 6 bases separated the two germline ends. Germline V gene lookup returns CDR1 SNHLY and CDR2 FYNNEI.

This clonotype was observed at least ten times. The rearrangement uses TRBV7-3 and TRBJ2-1; 10 bases map to TRBD2. This CDR3 is built from 14 residues. The germline V gene encodes CDR1 SGHTA and CDR2 FQGTGA. V trimming: 5 bases; J trimming: 5 bases; junction bases outside the gene matches: 3. The CDR3 loop is CASSPGLANNEQFF. The DNA for the CDR3 is TGTGCCAGCAGCCCGGGACTAGCGAACAATGAGCAGTTCTTC.

The chain carries TRBV5-1 and TRBJ2-4, with 10 bases that match TRBD2. Germline CDR1 is SGHRS and CDR2 is YFSETQ. The CDR3 has 17 amino acids. V shed 0 bases, J shed 7 bases, and the junction held 10 bases outside the gene matches. CDR3 region: CASSLGPSGGLRNIQYF. The DNA for the CDR3 is TGCGCCAGCAGCTTGGGTCCTAGCGGGGGCCTCAGGAACATTCAGTACTTC.

This clonotype was recorded many times. The V and J genes are TRBV15 and TRBJ1-5; D remains ambiguous. Per germline, CDR1 LNHNV and CDR2 YYDKDF (reference sequence). The CDR3 has 18 amino acids. V lost 5 bases and J lost 2, with 22 bases in between. The DNA of the CDR3 is TGTGCCACCAGCGGACCCGAATCTCCTGGACGCCGCAATCAGCCCCAGCATTTT. Translated: CATSGPESPGRRNQPQHF.

This clonotype was detected only a few times. The rearrangement links TRBV30 to TRBJ1-2; a weak D match, TRBD1 (5 bases). There are 13 residues in the CDR3. The germline V gene has CDR1 GTSNPN and CDR2 SVGIG (reference sequence). V lost 5 bases to trimming and J lost 2 bases, with 12 bases between them. The CDR3 DNA sequence: TGTGCCTGGGGGGGAGGGCTGAACTATGGCTACACCTTC. Translated, it gives CAWGGGLNYGYTF.

This clonotype appeared a few times. This sequence joins TRBV20-1 and TRBJ2-1, with D perhaps TRBD1 (7 bases). The V gene's germline CDR1 is DFQATT and CDR2 SNEGSKA (reference sequence). The length of the CDR3 is 13 residues. With 3 bases removed from V and 10 bases from J, the gap between germline ends came to 16 bases. The CDR3 coding sequence is TGCAGTGCTAGTCTTCAGGGGGGAAGGGAGCAGTTCTTC. It is translated as CSASLQGGREQFF.

This chain connects TRBV12-3 or TRBV12-4 to TRBJ1-5, with D perhaps TRBD1 (6 bases). The CDR3 covers 14 residues. The V and J ends lost 2 bases and 7 bases respectively, with 12 bases between them. The CDR3 sequence: CASSLRLQGQPQHF. CDR3 sequence (DNA): TGTGCCAGCAGTTTAAGGTTGCAGGGGCAGCCCCAGCATTTT.

The chain recombines TRBV11-1 with TRBJ2-7; D could derive from TRBD1 or TRBD2 (6 bases each). V lost 3 bases and J 6 bases, leaving 12 bases between the germline ends. Germline lookup yields CDR1 SGHAT and CDR2 FQDESV (reference sequence). The CDR3 length is 13 residues. Here the CDR3 reads CASSLWGAVEQYF. The CDR3, as DNA: TGTGCCAGCAGCTTGTGGGGGGCTGTCGAGCAGTACTTC.

V is TRBV9 and J is TRBJ2-7, with TRBD1 matching over 10 bases. V was pared by 2 bases and J by 3 bases, with 5 bases of the junction left unmatched. The CDR3 runs 15 residues. Germline CDR1 reads SGDLS; CDR2 reads YYNGEE. The chain's CDR3 is CASSVRDRGHYEQYF. CDR3 DNA: TGTGCCAGCAGCGTTCGGGACAGGGGCCACTACGAGCAGTACTTC.

The chain employs TRBV4-2 and TRBJ2-3, with TRBD2 matching 9 bases. The germline gives CDR1 LGHNA, CDR2 YNFKEQ. J lost 4 bases, V lost 0 bases, and 8 bases had no gene match. This CDR3 is 17 amino acids long. CDR3 loop: CASSQDRGSGSSDTQYF. The CDR3 DNA is TGTGCCAGCAGCCAAGATCGGGGTAGCGGGAGTTCAGATACGCAGTATTTT.

The table lists this clonotype with many counts. The chain joins TRBV29-1 to TRBJ2-2; 10 positions agree with TRBD1. This CDR3 is built from 16 residues. After removal of 1 base from V and 5 bases from J, the junction contained 7 bases not matched to a gene. Germline V CDR1 and CDR2: SQVTM, ANQGSEA. CDR3 sequence: CSVEGDRGQRTGELFF. The CDR3 DNA reads as TGCAGCGTTGAAGGTGACAGGGGGCAAAGGACCGGGGAGCTGTTTTTT.

In this sample, this clonotype turned up once. V is TRBV20-1 and J is TRBJ1-1; TRBD1 matches at 8 bases. Germline V gives CDR1 DFQATT, CDR2 SNEGSKA (reference sequence). The CDR3 extends over 15 amino acids. With 2 bases clipped from V and 1 base from J, the junction kept 6 bases outside the gene matches. CDR3 amino acids: CSARRGTGKNTEAFF. The CDR3 coding sequence is TGCAGTGCTAGAAGGGGGACAGGCAAGAACACTGAAGCTTTCTTT.

This clonotype came up many times. The chain recombines TRBV11-3 with TRBJ2-5, with a tentative D call TRBD1 (6 bases). Germline loops: CDR1 SGHNT, CDR2 YENEEA. V was clipped by 6 bases and J by 5 bases, with 16 bases between them. This CDR3 spans 14 amino acids. CDR3 residues: CASRPRTGWETQYF. The CDR3 DNA is TGTGCCAGCAGACCCCGCACAGGGTGGGAGACCCAGTACTTC.

This chain connects TRBV7-2 to TRBJ1-2, with 7 bases fitting TRBD1. Germline lookup yields CDR1 SGHTA and CDR2 FQGNSA. Germline trimming cut 5 bases from V and 4 bases from J; bases unmatched to any gene: 10. The CDR3 loop spans 15 amino acids. In DNA, the CDR3 is TGTGCCAGCAGCCGTCGGGGGCAGGGGGGCTATGGCTACACCTTC. This encodes CASSRRGQGGYGYTF.

This clonotype has ten or more counts. The chain recombines TRBV7-9 with TRBJ2-2; D gene uncertain. The CDR3 runs to 16 residues. Per the germline V gene, CDR1 is SEHNR and CDR2 is FQNEAQ (reference sequence). Trimming removed 5 bases from V and 2 bases from J, with 15 bases in between. CDR3 coding DNA: TGTGCCAGCAGCCATACCGGGCCCATTAACACCGGGGAGCTGTTTTTT. It specifies CASSHTGPINTGELFF.

CDR3 nucleotide sequence: TGTGCCAGCAGCTTTGGTCAGGGAAGGGTCGGGGAGCTGTTTTTT. Its protein product is CASSFGQGRVGELFF. The chain has TRBV7-2 and TRBJ2-2, with a weak D call TRBD1 (5 bases). The V end was cut by 3 bases, the J end by 7 bases, with 15 bases between. Germline CDR1 and CDR2: SGHTA and FQGNSA. This CDR3 has 15 residues.

A few counts support this clonotype. The chain carries TRBV15 and TRBJ2-7; D is uncertain. V was pared by 0 bases and J by 0 bases, with 9 bases between. The CDR3 consists of 15 residues. Germline V gene data show CDR1 as LNHNV and CDR2 as YYDKDF (reference sequence). The CDR3 DNA sequence: TGTGCCACCAGCAGAGATTTAAGGGTCTCCTACGAGCAGTACTTC. It specifies CATSRDLRVSYEQYF.

The chain uses TRBV10-3 and TRBJ1-5; no firm D call. The V gene's germline CDR1 is ENHRY and CDR2 SYGVKD. Trimming shortened V by 2 bases and J by 6 bases, and 5 bases separated the two germline ends. CDR3 length: 12 amino acids. The CDR3 spells CAISEEGQPQHF. Here the CDR3 DNA reads TGTGCCATCAGTGAGGAGGGTCAGCCCCAGCATTTT.

This chain uses TRBV7-2 with TRBJ2-5; tentative D call: TRBD2 (7 bases). This CDR3 contains 15 residues. The V end was cut by 5 bases, the J end by 4 bases, with 17 bases between. Germline loops: CDR1 SGHTA, CDR2 FQGNSA. CDR3 in amino acids: CASSQGWGGRETQYF. CDR3 DNA: TGTGCCAGCAGCCAAGGTTGGGGGGGGCGAGAGACCCAGTACTTC. Full variable domain (rest looked up from reference TRBV7-2 and TRBJ2-5): GAGVSQSPSNKVTEKGKDVELRCDPISGHTALYWYRQSLGQGLEFLIYFQGNSAPDKSGLPSDRFSAERTGGSVSTLTIQRTQQEDSAVYLCASSQGWGGRETQYFGPGTRLLVL.

This clonotype was found a few times. The V and J genes are TRBV20-1 and TRBJ2-1, with TRBD1 identical over 9 bases. With 1 base clipped from V and 3 bases from J, the junction kept 13 bases outside the gene matches. There are 18 residues in the CDR3. Germline V gene sequence: CDR1 DFQATT, CDR2 SNEGSKA (reference sequence). CDR3 region: CSARGTGAGSLLYNEQFF. The CDR3 DNA is TGCAGTGCTAGAGGGACAGGGGCAGGGTCACTCCTCTACAATGAGCAGTTCTTC.

The rearrangement joins TRBV12-3 or TRBV12-4 to TRBJ2-1; D perhaps matches TRBD2 (6 bases). CDR3 length equals 16 residues. V shed 5 bases and J shed 7 bases, with 21 bases lying between them. The CDR3 nucleotides read TGTGCCAGCAGTCCTCCCTGGCGGGGAGTAGATAATGAGCAGTTCTTC. As protein: CASSPPWRGVDNEQFF.

This clonotype has only a few counts. This chain links TRBV3-1 with TRBJ2-7; TRBD1 matches 7 bases. V dropped 10 bases and J dropped 3; count of bases not matched to a gene: 6. Germline-derived CDR1 and CDR2 are LGHDT and YNNKEL (reference sequence). CDR3 length: 12 residues. Here the CDR3 reads CATARQGYEQYF. The CDR3 coding sequence is TGTGCCACCGCGAGACAGGGCTACGAGCAGTACTTC.

This chain uses TRBV20-1 with TRBJ1-1; D not certain. Trimming shortened V by 6 bases and J by 1 base, and 12 bases separated the two germline ends. Germline CDR1 reads DFQATT; CDR2 reads SNEGSKA (reference sequence). The CDR3 is made up of 13 amino acids. CDR3 residues: CSAPRVQNTEAFF. DNA of the CDR3: TGCAGTGCCCCACGGGTCCAGAACACTGAAGCTTTCTTT.

This clonotype was seen only a few times. This chain uses TRBV28 with TRBJ1-3; D is perhaps TRBD1 (6 bases). V lost 3 bases and J lost 1, with 10 bases in between. The CDR3 has 15 amino acids. Germline CDR1 reads MDHEN; CDR2 reads SYDVKM. The CDR3 bases are TGTGCCAGCAGTTTGGACAGCCTTTCTGGAAACACCATATATTTT. Protein product: CASSLDSLSGNTIYF.

In this sample, this clonotype turned up once. This chain links TRBV7-9 with TRBJ1-4; 8 positions match TRBD1. The CDR3 contains 16 residues. Germline V gives CDR1 SEHNR, CDR2 FQNEAQ (reference sequence). The V gene end was trimmed by 1 base and the J gene end by 7 bases; junction bases not matched to a gene: 8. This CDR3 reads CASSLGLQGALEKLFF. The CDR3 DNA sequence: TGTGCCAGCAGCTTAGGACTTCAGGGGGCGCTTGAAAAACTGTTTTTT.